This T cell receptor beta chain emerged from a study of regulatory and conventional T cells in RAG deficiency. Genomic DNA came from blood conventional CD4+ T cells gated CD25-low CD127-high. Data came from immunoSEQ multiplex PCR; TCRdb stores just in-frame clones and leaves some out. The sample consists of more than 20,000 clones, about 92% of them appearing once. The CDR3 loop spans 12 amino acids. CDR1 and CDR2 (germline): SGHNT, YYREEE (reference sequence). Trimming pared 4 bases from V and 7 bases from J, leaving 9 bases between. This same sample was also part of a study on regulatory T cells. That source reports: The primer mix had 52 TRBV and 13 TRBJ primers. Skewed V and J usage and few unique V-J pairs marked patient repertoires, most in Tregs.

This receptor was taken from a human donor in good health. The chain carries TRBV5-4 and TRBJ2-1; tentatively, D is TRBD1 or TRBD2 (5 bases each). The sequencing sample was made of CD4+ T cells sorted from blood. The CDR3 is CASSGTGNEQFF. DNA of the CDR3: TGTGCCAGCAGCGGGACGGGTAATGAGCAGTTCTTC. The whole variable domain, remainder taken from reference TRBV5-4 and TRBJ2-1, is ETGVTQSPTHLIKTRGQQVTLRCSSQSGHNTVSWYQQALGQGPQFIFQYYREEENGRGNFPPRFSGLQFPNYSSELNVNALELDDSALYLCASSGTGNEQFFGPGTRLTVL.